Listed below are T cell receptor beta chains from one sample, sequenced in a study of blood T cell repertoires in COVID-19. This table comes from immunoSEQ multiplex PCR, and its TCRdb copy is limited to in-frame clones, with some not included. The data hold roughly 340,000 clones, with around 90% observed a single time. Material: peripheral blood. These receptors were obtained from a woman aged 18-29 years who had recovered from COVID-19. CDR3s include the opening cysteine and the closing phenylalanine or tryptophan. The order of the fields is D gene, clone size, V gene, J gene, CDR3 DNA, CDR3 protein. A D gene is named only where the DNA matches it firmly. Where a row states a size, it is once, few, many or the class of an expanded clone; other rows omit it.

D gene: NA; clone size: NA; V gene: TRBV7-9; J gene: TRBJ2-2; CDR3 DNA: TGTGCCAAAGGACTGAACACCGGGGAGCTGTTTTTT; CDR3 protein: CAKGLNTGELFF
D gene: NA; clone size: NA; V gene: TRBV2; J gene: TRBJ1-4; CDR3 DNA: TGTGCCAGCAGTCGGACAGTGAAGAGGGAAAAACTGTTTTTT; CDR3 protein: CASSRTVKREKLFF
D gene: TRBD1; clone size: NA; V gene: TRBV11-3; J gene: TRBJ2-3; CDR3 DNA: TGTGCCAGCAGCAGGAGGACAGGGGCGACAGATACGCAGTATTTT; CDR3 protein: CASSRRTGATDTQYF
D gene: NA; clone size: NA; V gene: TRBV9; J gene: TRBJ1-6; CDR3 DNA: TGTGCCAGCAGCTCAGAGGGCGGGACTGGATGGAATTCACCCCTCCACTTT; CDR3 protein: CASSSEGGTGWNSPLHF
D gene: NA; clone size: NA; V gene: TRBV27; J gene: TRBJ2-1; CDR3 DNA: TGTGCCAGCAGTCCCCACACCCAGGACTACAATGAGCAGTTCTTC; CDR3 protein: CASSPHTQDYNEQFF
D gene: NA; clone size: NA; V gene: TRBV11-2; J gene: TRBJ1-2; CDR3 DNA: TGTGCCAGCAGCTTATCGGGTTTCCCACCAGACTATGGCTACACCTTC; CDR3 protein: CASSLSGFPPDYGYTF
D gene: TRBD1; clone size: NA; V gene: TRBV7-2; J gene: TRBJ1-4; CDR3 DNA: TGTGCCAGCAGCTTCGGGACAGGGGGGGTCACTAATGAAAAACTGTTTTTT; CDR3 protein: CASSFGTGGVTNEKLFF
D gene: NA; clone size: NA; V gene: TRBV12-3/TRBV12-4; J gene: TRBJ1-2; CDR3 DNA: TGTGCCAGCAGTTACAGGGTATATGGCTACACCTTC; CDR3 protein: CASSYRVYGYTF
D gene: TRBD2; clone size: NA; V gene: TRBV4-3; J gene: TRBJ2-2; CDR3 DNA: TGCGCCAGCAGCCCAAGCGGGAGGGCAAGCGGGGAGCTGTTTTTT; CDR3 protein: CASSPSGRASGELFF
D gene: TRBD1; clone size: NA; V gene: TRBV27; J gene: TRBJ2-1; CDR3 DNA: TGTGCCAGCAGTACAGGGGATGAGCAGTTCTTC; CDR3 protein: CASSTGDEQFF
D gene: NA; clone size: NA; V gene: TRBV7-8; J gene: TRBJ2-3; CDR3 DNA: TGTGCCAGCAGCCCGGAGGCCACGGGGAGCACAGATACGCAGTATTTT; CDR3 protein: CASSPEATGSTDTQYF
D gene: TRBD2; clone size: NA; V gene: TRBV5-6; J gene: TRBJ2-1; CDR3 DNA: TGTGCCAGCAGCTTGGGTCTAAGCGGGGTTTACAATGAGCAGTTCTTC; CDR3 protein: CASSLGLSGVYNEQFF
D gene: TRBD2; clone size: NA; V gene: TRBV5-6; J gene: TRBJ2-1; CDR3 DNA: TGTGCCAGCAGCCAGACTAGCCATGAGCAGTTCTTC; CDR3 protein: CASSQTSHEQFF
D gene: TRBD1; clone size: once; V gene: TRBV7-9; J gene: TRBJ1-2; CDR3 DNA: TGTGCCAGCAGCCCTCAGAGCGGGACAGGGGGCGCGAACTATGGCTACACCTTC; CDR3 protein: CASSPQSGTGGANYGYTF
D gene: TRBD1; clone size: NA; V gene: TRBV7-6; J gene: TRBJ1-2; CDR3 DNA: TGTGCCAGCAGCCAGACAGGGGGTAGAGGCTACACCTTC; CDR3 protein: CASSQTGGRGYTF
D gene: TRBD2; clone size: NA; V gene: TRBV3-1/TRBV3-2; J gene: TRBJ2-1; CDR3 DNA: TGTGCCAGCAGCACAACGACTAGCGGGGGCAATGAGCAGTTCTTC; CDR3 protein: CASSTTTSGGNEQFF
D gene: NA; clone size: NA; V gene: TRBV6-6; J gene: TRBJ1-5; CDR3 DNA: TGTGCCAGCAGTTACGAGGGCAGGCGGTATCAGCCCCAGCATTTT; CDR3 protein: CASSYEGRRYQPQHF
D gene: NA; clone size: few; V gene: TRBV5-6; J gene: TRBJ1-2; CDR3 DNA: TGTGCCAGCAAGGCGGATTATTTCTATGGCTACACCTTC; CDR3 protein: CASKADYFYGYTF
D gene: TRBD2; clone size: few; V gene: TRBV6-2/TRBV6-3; J gene: TRBJ2-1; CDR3 DNA: TGTGCCAGCAGTTACACGTTAGCGGGAACGGTCAATGAGCAGTTCTTC; CDR3 protein: CASSYTLAGTVNEQFF
D gene: TRBD1; clone size: NA; V gene: TRBV6-2/TRBV6-3; J gene: TRBJ2-3; CDR3 DNA: TGTGCCAGCAGTTACTCAACCGGGACAGGCCGCACAGATACGCAGTATTTT; CDR3 protein: CASSYSTGTGRTDTQYF
D gene: NA; clone size: NA; V gene: TRBV9; J gene: TRBJ2-3; CDR3 DNA: TGTGCCAGCAGCTTGATGGGAGAAGATACGCAGTATTTT; CDR3 protein: CASSLMGEDTQYF
D gene: NA; clone size: NA; V gene: TRBV30; J gene: TRBJ2-5; CDR3 DNA: TGTGCCTGGAGTGTAGATAGGGGGACCCAGTACTTC; CDR3 protein: CAWSVDRGTQYF
D gene: TRBD2; clone size: NA; V gene: TRBV7-2; J gene: TRBJ2-1; CDR3 DNA: TGTGCCAGCCGGACTAGCGGATACAATGAGCAGTTCTTC; CDR3 protein: CASRTSGYNEQFF
D gene: NA; clone size: NA; V gene: TRBV20-1; J gene: TRBJ2-3; CDR3 DNA: TGCAGTGCTAGTGAGGACTCAACTAGCACAGATACGCAGTATTTT; CDR3 protein: CSASEDSTSTDTQYF
D gene: NA; clone size: NA; V gene: TRBV18; J gene: TRBJ1-1; CDR3 DNA: TGTGCCAGCTCACCAATCGGGAGGGACACTGAAGCTTTCTTT; CDR3 protein: CASSPIGRDTEAFF
D gene: TRBD1; clone size: NA; V gene: TRBV29-1; J gene: TRBJ1-2; CDR3 DNA: TGCAGCGCCCTGACAGGGGGCGGGGGCTACACCTTC; CDR3 protein: CSALTGGGGYTF
D gene: TRBD2; clone size: NA; V gene: TRBV7-8; J gene: TRBJ2-2; CDR3 DNA: TGTGCCAGCAGCTTGGGGGAGGGCCTTAACACCGGGGAGCTGTTTTTT; CDR3 protein: CASSLGEGLNTGELFF
D gene: TRBD1; clone size: NA; V gene: TRBV5-1; J gene: TRBJ1-4; CDR3 DNA: TGCGCCAGCAGCCCGGGACAGGGAACGTCAACTAATGAAAAACTGTTTTTT; CDR3 protein: CASSPGQGTSTNEKLFF
D gene: TRBD1; clone size: once; V gene: TRBV19; J gene: TRBJ1-2; CDR3 DNA: TGTGCCAGTAGTATAGGACAGGGGAATAGGGGCTACACCTTC; CDR3 protein: CASSIGQGNRGYTF
D gene: NA; clone size: NA; V gene: TRBV5-8; J gene: TRBJ1-2; CDR3 DNA: TGTGCCAGCAGCTTGGAGAGATATGGCTACACCTTC; CDR3 protein: CASSLERYGYTF
D gene: NA; clone size: once; V gene: TRBV29-1; J gene: TRBJ2-6; CDR3 DNA: TGCAGCGTTGTGCGCCCCGGGGAGGGGGGCGTCCCGACTTTC; CDR3 protein: CSVVRPGEGGVPTF
D gene: NA; clone size: NA; V gene: TRBV12-5; J gene: TRBJ1-2; CDR3 DNA: TGTGCTAGTGGTTTGGTACGTGTGGGGGCCGTTGGCTACACCTTC; CDR3 protein: CASGLVRVGAVGYTF
D gene: TRBD2; clone size: NA; V gene: TRBV4-1; J gene: TRBJ2-3; CDR3 DNA: TGCGCCAGCAGCCGGGGTCCTAGCGGGAGCGCTACAGATACGCAGTATTTT; CDR3 protein: CASSRGPSGSATDTQYF
D gene: NA; clone size: NA; V gene: TRBV7-8; J gene: TRBJ2-6; CDR3 DNA: TGTGCCAGCAGCGTACCGGTGGGGGGTGGCGGCATCTCTAATCGGGCCAACGTCCTGACTTTC; CDR3 protein: CASSVPVGGGGISNRANVLTF
D gene: TRBD2; clone size: NA; V gene: TRBV29-1; J gene: TRBJ2-3; CDR3 DNA: TGCAGCGTGGGGATAGCGGGAGTGACAGATACGCAGTATTTT; CDR3 protein: CSVGIAGVTDTQYF
D gene: NA; clone size: NA; V gene: TRBV30; J gene: TRBJ2-5; CDR3 DNA: TGTGCCTGGAACGTTCACTCCCAAGAGACCCAGTACTTC; CDR3 protein: CAWNVHSQETQYF
D gene: TRBD2; clone size: NA; V gene: TRBV5-4; J gene: TRBJ2-5; CDR3 DNA: TGTGCCAGCAGCTTGGCTGGTTTGGGCGGGAGAGGGCTAGAGACCCAGTACTTC; CDR3 protein: CASSLAGLGGRGLETQYF
D gene: TRBD1; clone size: NA; V gene: TRBV7-6; J gene: TRBJ1-1; CDR3 DNA: TGTGCCAGCAGCAAACAGGGGGCAAGCACTGAAGCTTTCTTT; CDR3 protein: CASSKQGASTEAFF
D gene: NA; clone size: NA; V gene: TRBV5-1; J gene: TRBJ2-1; CDR3 DNA: TGCGCCAGCAGCTCGTCCCGGGGTGGGCATGAGCAGTTCTTC; CDR3 protein: CASSSSRGGHEQFF
D gene: NA; clone size: NA; V gene: TRBV11-3; J gene: TRBJ2-2; CDR3 DNA: TGTGCCAGCAGCCGAATCCCGGGACACATCACCGGGGAGCTGTTTTTT; CDR3 protein: CASSRIPGHITGELFF
D gene: TRBD2; clone size: NA; V gene: TRBV9; J gene: TRBJ2-1; CDR3 DNA: TGTGCCAGCAGCGACGGACTAGCGGGAGCGAGTGAGCAGTTCTTC; CDR3 protein: CASSDGLAGASEQFF
D gene: NA; clone size: NA; V gene: TRBV6-6; J gene: TRBJ2-6; CDR3 DNA: TGTGCCAGCAGTCTCCGGTCCTCTGGGGCCAACGTCCTGACTTTC; CDR3 protein: CASSLRSSGANVLTF
D gene: TRBD2; clone size: NA; V gene: TRBV30; J gene: TRBJ2-3; CDR3 DNA: TGTGCCTGGAGTGGGGGCGGTTACGGGACTATCGACACAGATACGCAGTATTTT; CDR3 protein: CAWSGGGYGTIDTDTQYF
D gene: NA; clone size: once; V gene: TRBV12-3/TRBV12-4; J gene: TRBJ2-1; CDR3 DNA: TGTGCCAGCAGTTTAATCCGTGAGCAGTTCTTC; CDR3 protein: CASSLIREQFF
D gene: TRBD1; clone size: NA; V gene: TRBV7-2; J gene: TRBJ1-6; CDR3 DNA: TGTGCCAGCAGCAAACAGGGGGCGCGAGGAAATTCACCCCTCCACTTT; CDR3 protein: CASSKQGARGNSPLHF
D gene: NA; clone size: NA; V gene: TRBV2; J gene: TRBJ1-5; CDR3 DNA: TGTGCCAGCGCGGGAGGGGAACTCTACAATCAGCCCCAGCATTTT; CDR3 protein: CASAGGELYNQPQHF
D gene: NA; clone size: NA; V gene: TRBV6-5; J gene: TRBJ2-1; CDR3 DNA: TGTGCCAGCAAATACGAGGGGGGGAATGAGCAGTTCTTC; CDR3 protein: CASKYEGGNEQFF
D gene: NA; clone size: NA; V gene: TRBV5-1; J gene: TRBJ1-1; CDR3 DNA: TGCGCCAGCAGCTTGCGCGGGAACACTGAAGCTTTCTTT; CDR3 protein: CASSLRGNTEAFF
D gene: TRBD2; clone size: NA; V gene: TRBV4-1; J gene: TRBJ2-5; CDR3 DNA: TGCGCCAGCAGCCAAGGACTAGCGGAAGAGACCCAGTACTTC; CDR3 protein: CASSQGLAEETQYF
D gene: TRBD1; clone size: NA; V gene: TRBV19; J gene: TRBJ1-6; CDR3 DNA: TGTGCCAGTAGCCGAGGGGGCCGTGTTTCACCCCTCCACTTT; CDR3 protein: CASSRGGRVSPLHF
D gene: TRBD1; clone size: NA; V gene: TRBV11-3; J gene: TRBJ1-2; CDR3 DNA: TGTGCCAGCAGCTTAGGGACAGGTACCTCTGACTATGGCTACACCTTC; CDR3 protein: CASSLGTGTSDYGYTF
D gene: NA; clone size: NA; V gene: TRBV27; J gene: TRBJ2-1; CDR3 DNA: TGTGCCAGCAGTTTATACCCGGGTGGCAATGAGCAGTTCTTC; CDR3 protein: CASSLYPGGNEQFF
D gene: NA; clone size: NA; V gene: TRBV19; J gene: TRBJ1-5; CDR3 DNA: TGTGCCAGTACCCTCTCGACAGCCGATCAGCCCCAGCATTTT; CDR3 protein: CASTLSTADQPQHF
D gene: NA; clone size: once; V gene: TRBV5-1; J gene: TRBJ2-1; CDR3 DNA: TGCGCCAGCAGCTTAGGAAGGCCGGGCCAAGGGGTGGTCAATGAGCAGTTCTTC; CDR3 protein: CASSLGRPGQGVVNEQFF
D gene: NA; clone size: NA; V gene: TRBV5-1; J gene: TRBJ1-3; CDR3 DNA: TGCGCCAGCAGACACGAGGCCTCAGGACTAAGCTCTGGAAACACCATATATTTT; CDR3 protein: CASRHEASGLSSGNTIYF
D gene: NA; clone size: NA; V gene: TRBV20-1; J gene: TRBJ2-3; CDR3 DNA: TGCAGTGCTAGTCGGCTAGTTTCAGATACGCAGTATTTT; CDR3 protein: CSASRLVSDTQYF
D gene: TRBD1; clone size: NA; V gene: TRBV6-1; J gene: TRBJ1-2; CDR3 DNA: TGTGCCAGCAGTGGAATCCCAATCGGGACAGGGGCCCCTCTAAACGGCTACACCTTC; CDR3 protein: CASSGIPIGTGAPLNGYTF